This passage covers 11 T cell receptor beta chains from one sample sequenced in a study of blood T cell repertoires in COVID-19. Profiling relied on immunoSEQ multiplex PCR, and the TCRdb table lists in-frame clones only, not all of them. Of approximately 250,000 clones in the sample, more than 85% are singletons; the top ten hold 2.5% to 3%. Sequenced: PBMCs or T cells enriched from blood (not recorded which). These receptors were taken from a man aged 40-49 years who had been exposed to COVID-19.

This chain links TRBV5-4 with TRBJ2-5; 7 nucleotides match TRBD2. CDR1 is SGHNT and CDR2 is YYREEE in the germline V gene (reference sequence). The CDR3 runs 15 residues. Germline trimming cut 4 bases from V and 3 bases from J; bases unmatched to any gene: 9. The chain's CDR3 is CASSRGRGKEETQYF. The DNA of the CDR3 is TGTGCCAGCAGCCGGGGGAGGGGAAAAGAAGAGACCCAGTACTTC.

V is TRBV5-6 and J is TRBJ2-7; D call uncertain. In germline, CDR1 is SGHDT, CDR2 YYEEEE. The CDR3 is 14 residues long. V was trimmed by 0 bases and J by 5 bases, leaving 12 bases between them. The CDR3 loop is CASSLGSGPDEQYF. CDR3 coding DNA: TGTGCCAGCAGCTTGGGGTCTGGGCCGGACGAGCAGTACTTC.

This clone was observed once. Here the CDR3 reads CASSLGGQTNEKLFF. The CDR3 nucleotides read TGTGCCAGCAGCTTAGGGGGGCAAACTAATGAAAAACTGTTTTTT. The chain combines TRBV7-2 with TRBJ1-4, with TRBD1 as a possible D gene (6 bases). The CDR3 runs 15 residues. Germline V gene data show CDR1 as SGHTA and CDR2 as FQGNSA. V was cut by 1 base and J by 1 base, with 7 bases left in between.

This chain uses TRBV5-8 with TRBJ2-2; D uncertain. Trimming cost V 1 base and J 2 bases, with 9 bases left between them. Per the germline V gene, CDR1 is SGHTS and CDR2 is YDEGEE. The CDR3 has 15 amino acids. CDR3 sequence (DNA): TGTGCCAGCAGCTTGAACCCAACTAACACCGGGGAGCTGTTTTTT. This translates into CASSLNPTNTGELFF. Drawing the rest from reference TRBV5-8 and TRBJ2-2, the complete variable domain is EAGVTQSPTHLIKTRGQQATLRCSPISGHTSVYWYQQALGLGLQFLLWYDEGEERNRGNFPPRFSGRQFPNYSSELNVNALELEDSALYLCASSLNPTNTGELFFGEGSRLTVL.

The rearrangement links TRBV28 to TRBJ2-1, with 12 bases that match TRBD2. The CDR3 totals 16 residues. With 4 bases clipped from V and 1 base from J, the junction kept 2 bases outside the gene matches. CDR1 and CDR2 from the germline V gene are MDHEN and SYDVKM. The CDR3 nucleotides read TGTGCCAGCAGTTCACTAGCGGGAGGTTCCTACAATGAGCAGTTCTTC. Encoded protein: CASSSLAGGSYNEQFF. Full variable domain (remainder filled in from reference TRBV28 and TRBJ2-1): DVKVTQSSRYLVKRTGEKVFLECVQDMDHENMFWYRQDPGLGLRLIYFSYDVKMKEKGDIPEGYSVSREKKERFSLILESASTNQTSMYLCASSSLAGGSYNEQFFGPGTRLTVL.

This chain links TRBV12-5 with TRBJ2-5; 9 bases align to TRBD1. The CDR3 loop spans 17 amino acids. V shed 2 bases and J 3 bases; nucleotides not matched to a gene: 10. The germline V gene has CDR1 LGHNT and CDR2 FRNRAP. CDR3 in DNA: TGTGCTAGTGGTTTGCAGACCCCGGGACAGGGAGAAGAGACCCAGTACTTC. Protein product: CASGLQTPGQGEETQYF.

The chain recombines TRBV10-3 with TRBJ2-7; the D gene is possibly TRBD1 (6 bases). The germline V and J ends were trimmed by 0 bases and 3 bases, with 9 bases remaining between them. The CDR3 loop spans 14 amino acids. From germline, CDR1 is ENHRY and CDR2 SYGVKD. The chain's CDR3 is CAISESPGDYEQYF. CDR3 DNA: TGTGCCATCAGTGAGTCGCCAGGGGACTACGAGCAGTACTTC.

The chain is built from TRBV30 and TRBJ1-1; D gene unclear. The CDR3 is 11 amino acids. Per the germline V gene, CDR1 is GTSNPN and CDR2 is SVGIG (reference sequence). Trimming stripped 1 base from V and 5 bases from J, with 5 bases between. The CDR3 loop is CAWSELTEAFF. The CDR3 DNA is TGTGCCTGGAGTGAATTAACTGAAGCTTTCTTT.

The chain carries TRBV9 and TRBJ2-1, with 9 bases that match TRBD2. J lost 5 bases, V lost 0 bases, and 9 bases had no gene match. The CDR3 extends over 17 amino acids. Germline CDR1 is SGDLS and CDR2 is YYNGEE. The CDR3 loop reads CASSVAGEASGNNEQFF. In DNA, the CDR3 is TGTGCCAGCAGCGTAGCGGGGGAGGCTAGCGGGAACAATGAGCAGTTCTTC.

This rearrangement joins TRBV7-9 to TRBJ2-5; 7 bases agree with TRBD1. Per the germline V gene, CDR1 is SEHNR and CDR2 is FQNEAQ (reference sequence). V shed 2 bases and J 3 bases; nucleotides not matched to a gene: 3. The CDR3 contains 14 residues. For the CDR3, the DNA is TGTGCCAGCAGCTTAACCGGGACAGAAGAGACCCAGTACTTC. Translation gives CASSLTGTEETQYF.

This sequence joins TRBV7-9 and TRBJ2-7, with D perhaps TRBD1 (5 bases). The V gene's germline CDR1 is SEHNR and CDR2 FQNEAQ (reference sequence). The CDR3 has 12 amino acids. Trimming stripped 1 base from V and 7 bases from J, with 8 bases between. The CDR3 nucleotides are TGTGCCAGCAGCTTAGACAGGCGGGAGCAGTACTTC. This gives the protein CASSLDRREQYF.